This passage covers 14 T cell receptor beta chains from one sample sequenced in a study of blood T cell repertoires in COVID-19. The repertoire was sequenced with immunoSEQ multiplex PCR; TCRdb's copy has only in-frame clones and lacks some. The top ten clones hold more than 0.8% of a sample with approximately 250,000 clones, approximately 91% of them seen once. Sequenced material: peripheral blood. These receptors originate from a man aged 25 to 40 with COVID-19, enrolled during active disease.

This chain links TRBV4-1 with TRBJ1-6, with D maybe TRBD1 (6 bases). The germline gives CDR1 MGHRA, CDR2 YSYEKL. The V and J ends lost 0 bases and 6 bases respectively, with 21 bases between them. The CDR3 totals 19 residues. The DNA for the CDR3 is TGCGCCAGCAGCCAAGATCCCCCACAGGGCCAAACGACTAATTCACCCCTCCACTTT. It codes for CASSQDPPQGQTTNSPLHF.

The rearrangement links TRBV3-1 (or the pseudogene TRBV3-2) to TRBJ2-7; 15 positions match TRBD2. The CDR3 runs 18 residues. The junction had 12 bases not matched to a gene; V was cut back by 4 bases and J by 5 bases. Germline V gives CDR1 LGHDT, CDR2 YNNKEL (reference sequence). The CDR3, as DNA: TGTGCCAGCAGCCCATTAGGACTAGCGGGGGGGCGATATGACGAGCAGTACTTC. Amino acid sequence: CASSPLGLAGGRYDEQYF.

This chain links TRBV9 with TRBJ1-5; the match to TRBD1 covers 8 bases. There are 15 residues in the CDR3. Germline trimming cut 2 bases from V and 3 bases from J; bases unmatched to any gene: 4. Germline lookup yields CDR1 SGDLS and CDR2 YYNGEE. CDR3 protein: CASSVTGQDNQPQHF. The DNA of the CDR3 is TGTGCCAGCAGCGTTACGGGACAGGACAATCAGCCCCAGCATTTT.

This chain links TRBV27 with TRBJ1-2, with no clear D. Trimming took 0 bases from V and 1 from J, leaving 9 bases between them. The CDR3 consists of 15 residues. CDR1 is MNHEY and CDR2 is SMNVEV in the germline V gene (reference sequence). The CDR3 bases are TGTGCCAGCAGTTTATCCCAAGGACTTAACTATGGCTACACCTTC. Translation gives CASSLSQGLNYGYTF.

This clone was seen just once. This chain links TRBV6-5 with TRBJ1-2; the match to TRBD1 covers 8 bases. The CDR3 is 15 amino acids. V was pared by 4 bases and J by 0 bases, with 4 bases of the junction left unmatched. Germline V gives CDR1 MNHEY, CDR2 SVGAGI. CDR3 protein: CASSSRGQANYGYTF. The CDR3, as DNA: TGTGCCAGCAGTTCCAGGGGGCAAGCTAACTATGGCTACACCTTC.

The V and J genes are TRBV7-9 and TRBJ1-3; tentative D call: TRBD1 (6 bases). Trimming pared 5 bases from V and 0 bases from J, leaving 8 bases between. The length of the CDR3 is 14 residues. The germline CDR1 and CDR2 sequences are SEHNR and FQNEAQ (reference sequence). CDR3 DNA: TGTGCCAGCAGCCGGGACAACTCTGGAAACACCATATATTTT. This encodes CASSRDNSGNTIYF.

The chain combines TRBV6-5 with TRBJ2-2; 10 nucleotides agree with TRBD2. Germline V gives CDR1 MNHEY, CDR2 SVGAGI. There are 13 residues in the CDR3. The trim removed 10 bases at V and 4 bases at J, leaving 3 bases unmatched. The CDR3 here is CATKRGGTGELFF. The DNA of the CDR3 is TGTGCCACCAAGCGGGGGGGCACCGGGGAGCTGTTTTTT.

The chain is built from TRBV5-1 and TRBJ2-4; 9 bases fit TRBD1. Germline lookup yields CDR1 SGHRS and CDR2 YFSETQ. The trim removed 2 bases at V and 6 bases at J, leaving 12 bases unmatched. The CDR3 length is 17 residues. As DNA, the CDR3 is TGCGCCAGCAGCTTATTTACGCCGGGACAGGGCCTAAACATTCAGTACTTC. This gives the protein CASSLFTPGQGLNIQYF.

This chain connects TRBV12-3 or TRBV12-4 to TRBJ1-1; tentative D call: TRBD1 (5 bases). The CDR3 consists of 13 residues. V lost 2 bases, J lost 4 bases, and 8 bases lay in between. The CDR3 nucleotides are TGTGCCAGCAGTTTATTTAGGGGCACTGAAGCTTTCTTT. This sequence encodes CASSLFRGTEAFF.

The V call is TRBV4-1, the J call TRBJ1-1; D is unresolved. V gave up 1 base and J gave up 5 bases, with 17 bases separating them. The CDR3 is made up of 16 amino acids. The germline V gene encodes CDR1 MGHRA and CDR2 YSYEKL. For the CDR3, the DNA is TGCGCCAGCAGCCAAGCGAGGTCGGATAGGAGGACTGAAGCTTTCTTT. This translates into CASSQARSDRRTEAFF.

The rearrangement uses TRBV10-1 and TRBJ2-7; 10 nucleotides line up with TRBD1. V dropped 2 bases and J dropped 5; count of bases not matched to a gene: 3. Germline loops: CDR1 WNHNN, CDR2 SYGVQD (reference sequence). The CDR3 has 14 residues. In DNA form, the CDR3 reads TGCGCCAGCAGTGAGGACAGGGGGCTGGACGAGCAGTACTTC. Residues: CASSEDRGLDEQYF.

Here the CDR3 reads CASSIEDRRTYEQYF. CDR3 sequence (DNA): TGTGCCAGTAGTATAGAGGACAGGCGGACCTACGAGCAGTACTTC. The chain recombines TRBV19 with TRBJ2-7; 7 bases are shared with TRBD1. CDR3 size: 15 residues. V trimming: 0 bases; J trimming: 2 bases; junction bases outside the gene matches: 4. In germline, CDR1 is LNHDA, CDR2 SQIVND (reference sequence).

This chain links TRBV9 with TRBJ1-1, with D possibly matching TRBD1 (5 bases). Trimming removed 4 bases at V and 2 bases at J, with 12 bases between. Germline loops: CDR1 SGDLS, CDR2 YYNGEE. The CDR3 is made up of 14 amino acids. Here the CDR3 DNA reads TGTGCCAGCAGCCCCGGGGGATACAACACTGAAGCTTTCTTT. Protein: CASSPGGYNTEAFF.

This sequence joins TRBV29-1 and TRBJ2-2; no firm D call. Looked up from germline, CDR1 is SQVTM and CDR2 is ANQGSEA. The CDR3 length is 13 residues. The V end was cut by 3 bases, the J end by 0 bases, with 5 bases between. This CDR3 reads CSVDSSNTGELFF. The DNA of the CDR3 is TGCAGCGTTGACAGTTCGAACACCGGGGAGCTGTTTTTT.